A single sample is the source of the 8 T cell receptor beta chains below, sequenced in a study of early T cells in non-severe SARS-CoV-2 infection. A single record per CDR3 protein comes from TCRdb applying MiXCR to the 5' RACE reads. The repertoire has 45,000 to 60,000 distinct CDR3 sequences, 8.5% to 10% of them found once; the top ten carry more than 3%. The sample consisted of whole blood, taken at baseline. Source of these receptors: an adult who was a healthcare worker with PCR-confirmed SARS-CoV-2 infection or an uninfected control (not recorded which).

This clonotype was detected a few times. The DNA for the CDR3 is TGTGCCAGCACCCTCGACAGGATCACCCCCTACGAGCAGTACTTC. Amino acid sequence: CASTLDRITPYEQYF. The chain carries TRBV6-1 and TRBJ2-7, with a weak D call TRBD1 (6 bases). Looked up from germline, CDR1 is MNHNS and CDR2 is SASEGT. Trimming took off 7 bases at V and 2 bases at J, with 18 bases between the two ends. The CDR3 extends over 15 amino acids.

In its sample, this clonotype was seen many times. CDR3 residues: CASTPGRTSGSNEQFF. CDR3 DNA: TGTGCCAGCACCCCTGGGCGGACTAGCGGGAGTAATGAGCAGTTCTTC. This sequence joins TRBV11-2 and TRBJ2-1; TRBD2 agrees at 13 bases. The trim removed 7 bases at V and 7 bases at J, leaving 10 bases unmatched. This CDR3 region has 16 residues. Germline loops: CDR1 SGHAT, CDR2 FQNNGV.

As to this clonotype: A read error may account for a junction end that differs from germline. The J gene is TRBJ2-6, the V gene TRBV10-3, with 7 bases aligning to TRBD1. The CDR3 spans 14 residues. CDR1 ENHRY and CDR2 SYGVKD come from the germline V gene. The CDR3 loop is CAIQTGSGANVLTF. CDR3 bases: TGTGCCATCCAGACAGGGTCTGGGGCCAACGTCCTGACTTTT.

The chain links TRBV29-1 to TRBJ1-4; D uncertain. CDR3 length: 14 residues. Per the germline V gene, CDR1 is SQVTM and CDR2 is ANQGSEA. Deletions cut 4 bases from V and 7 bases from J, with 16 bases between. The CDR3 region is CSVAPYSHSEKLFF. CDR3 DNA sequence: TGCAGCGTTGCGCCCTACTCTCACAGTGAAAAACTGTTTTTT.

The table lists this clonotype with a few counts. This chain links TRBV5-4 with TRBJ2-5, with a possible D match to TRBD2 (5 bases). This CDR3 region has 13 residues. With 4 bases removed from V and 5 bases from J, the gap between germline ends came to 12 bases. Germline V gene lookup returns CDR1 SGHNT and CDR2 YYREEE (reference sequence). In DNA, the CDR3 is TGTGCCAGCAGCCCCCGGGGTACCGAGACCCAGTACTTC. Protein sequence: CASSPRGTETQYF. The variable domain in full, completed from reference TRBV5-4 and TRBJ2-5, reads ETGVTQSPTHLIKTRGQQVTLRCSSQSGHNTVSWYQQALGQGPQFIFQYYREEENGRGNFPPRFSGLQFPNYSSELNVNALELDDSALYLCASSPRGTETQYFGPGTRLLVL.

The CDR3 loop reads CAIPGYGANVLTF. CDR3 coding DNA: TGTGCCATTCCCGGGTACGGGGCCAACGTCCTGACTTTC. The V gene is TRBV7-9, the J gene TRBJ2-6, with D unclear. CDR3 length: 13 residues. Trimming took 10 bases from V and 4 from J, leaving 11 bases between them. Germline CDR1 is SEHNR and CDR2 is FQNEAQ (reference sequence).

This clonotype showed up many times. The rearrangement uses TRBV9 and TRBJ2-3; the D gene is possibly TRBD2 (5 bases). Germline V gene lookup returns CDR1 SGDLS and CDR2 YYNGEE. Trimming shortened V by 0 bases and J by 2 bases, and 10 bases separated the two germline ends. The CDR3 extends over 15 amino acids. CDR3 residues: CASSVATRPTDTQYF. In DNA form, the CDR3 reads TGTGCCAGCAGCGTAGCAACTAGACCCACAGATACGCAGTATTTT.

There are many counts of this clonotype. The rearrangement joins TRBV7-3 to TRBJ2-7; TRBD1 is a possible D gene (6 bases). With 2 bases removed from V and 2 bases from J, the gap between germline ends came to 13 bases. The CDR3 runs to 15 residues. Germline V gene sequence: CDR1 SGHTA, CDR2 FQGTGA. The CDR3 protein is CASSLGIGDTYEQYF. DNA of the CDR3: TGTGCCAGCAGCTTAGGTATCGGGGACACCTACGAGCAGTACTTC.